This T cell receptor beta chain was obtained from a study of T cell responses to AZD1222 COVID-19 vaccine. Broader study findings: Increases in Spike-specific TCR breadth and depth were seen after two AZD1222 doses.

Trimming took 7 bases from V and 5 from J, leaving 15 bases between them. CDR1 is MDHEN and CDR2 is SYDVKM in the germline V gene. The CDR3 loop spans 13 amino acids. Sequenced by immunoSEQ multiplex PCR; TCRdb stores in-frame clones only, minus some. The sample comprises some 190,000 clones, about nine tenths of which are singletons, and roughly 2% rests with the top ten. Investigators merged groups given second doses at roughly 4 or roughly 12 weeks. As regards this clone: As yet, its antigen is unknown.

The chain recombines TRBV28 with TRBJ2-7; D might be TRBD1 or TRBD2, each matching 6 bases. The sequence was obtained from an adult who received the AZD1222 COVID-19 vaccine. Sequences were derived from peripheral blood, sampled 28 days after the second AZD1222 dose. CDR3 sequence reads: CASTSGGRHEQYF. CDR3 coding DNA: TGTGCCAGCACCTCTGGGGGGCGGCACGAGCAGTACTTC. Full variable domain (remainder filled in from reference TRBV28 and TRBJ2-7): DVKVTQSSRYLVKRTGEKVFLECVQDMDHENMFWYRQDPGLGLRLIYFSYDVKMKEKGDIPEGYSVSREKKERFSLILESASTNQTSMYLCASTSGGRHEQYFGPGTRLTVT.